This T cell receptor beta chain was identified in a study of tumor T cells in aggressive B-cell lymphoma. Data came from immunoSEQ multiplex PCR; TCRdb stores just in-frame clones and leaves some out. The repertoire holds 1,500 to 2,000 clones, with approximately 88% as singletons. Trimming at V came to 5 bases and at J to 3 bases, leaving 4 bases not matched to a gene. The CDR3 is 15 residues long. Germline V gene sequence: CDR1 SEHNR, CDR2 FQNEAQ (reference sequence). This TCR was sampled from an adult with diffuse large B cell lymphoma. The specimen was tumor tissue. The chain uses TRBV7-9 and TRBJ1-4; TRBD1 agrees at 9 bases. The chain's CDR3 is CASSGWTGANEKLFF. CDR3 DNA sequence: TGTGCCAGCAGCGGATGGACAGGGGCTAATGAAAAACTGTTTTTT.